The table lists the clone carrying this T cell receptor beta chain with many counts. Its antigen is unidentified. The J segment lost 3 bases and the V segment lost 7 bases, leaving 6 bases of the junction unmatched. Germline CDR1 SQVTM, CDR2 ANQGSEA. This CDR3 has 14 residues. TCRdb re-derived calls from the 5' RACE reads in MiXCR, one entry per CDR3 protein. The table includes around 250,000 distinct CDR3 sequences, 7% detected once. These data originate in a study of identical twins. Study-level points and caveats: Carriage of fewer insertions was seen in abundant cord blood beta clonotypes, whereas memory repertoires showed none.

The sample also formed part of further work on yellow fever vaccine responses in identical twins.

The source is a woman aged 18-29 years in good health. This chain uses TRBV29-1 with TRBJ2-1; 10 bases line up with TRBD1. Sequencing was carried out using memory (CD45RO+) T cells sorted from blood. In nucleotides, the CDR3 is TGCAGCGCCAACCGGGACAGGGGCTACAATGAGCAGTTCTTC. It encodes CSANRDRGYNEQFF.